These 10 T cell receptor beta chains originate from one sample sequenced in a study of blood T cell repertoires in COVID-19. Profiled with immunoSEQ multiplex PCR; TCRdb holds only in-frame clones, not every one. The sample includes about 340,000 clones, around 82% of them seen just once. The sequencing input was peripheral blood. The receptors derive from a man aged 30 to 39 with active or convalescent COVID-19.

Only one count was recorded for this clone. The CDR3 protein is CASTFGLTF. CDR3 nucleotide sequence: TGTGCCAGCACCTTCGGTCTCACCTTC. V and J are TRBV5-8 and TRBJ1-2; D is unresolved. Looked up from germline, CDR1 is SGHTS and CDR2 is YDEGEE. The CDR3 length is 9 residues. Trimming cost V 6 bases and J 13 bases, with 10 bases left between them.

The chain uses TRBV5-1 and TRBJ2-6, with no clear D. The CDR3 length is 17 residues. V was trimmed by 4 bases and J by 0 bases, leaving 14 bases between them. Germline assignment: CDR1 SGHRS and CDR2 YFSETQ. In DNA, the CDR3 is TGCGCCAGCAGCCCCCAATTTTTACTCTCTGGGGCCAACGTCCTGACTTTC. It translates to CASSPQFLLSGANVLTF.

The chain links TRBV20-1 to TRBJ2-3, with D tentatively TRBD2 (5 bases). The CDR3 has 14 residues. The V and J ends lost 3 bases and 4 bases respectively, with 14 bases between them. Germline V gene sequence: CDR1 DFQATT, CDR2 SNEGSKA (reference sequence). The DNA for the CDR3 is TGCAGTGCTAGTCCTAGCCATTCCCCAGATACGCAGTATTTT. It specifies CSASPSHSPDTQYF.

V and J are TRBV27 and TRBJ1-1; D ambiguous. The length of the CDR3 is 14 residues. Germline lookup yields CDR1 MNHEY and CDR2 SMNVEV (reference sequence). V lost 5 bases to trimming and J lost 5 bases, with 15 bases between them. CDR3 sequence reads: CASSRRRTETEAFF. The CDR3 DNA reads TGTGCCAGCAGTCGACGCAGAACGGAGACTGAAGCTTTCTTT.

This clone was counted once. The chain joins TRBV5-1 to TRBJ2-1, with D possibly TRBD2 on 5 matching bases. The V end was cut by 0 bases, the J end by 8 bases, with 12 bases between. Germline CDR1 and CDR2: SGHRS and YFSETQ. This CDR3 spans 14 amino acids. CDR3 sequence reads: CASSLGLRKDEQFF. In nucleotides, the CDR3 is TGCGCCAGCAGCTTGGGACTACGGAAGGATGAGCAGTTCTTC. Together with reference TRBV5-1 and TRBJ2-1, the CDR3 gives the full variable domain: KAGVTQTPRYLIKTRGQQVTLSCSPISGHRSVSWYQQTPGQGLQFLFEYFSETQRNKGNFPGRFSGRQFSNSRSEMNVSTLELGDSALYLCASSLGLRKDEQFFGPGTRLTVL.

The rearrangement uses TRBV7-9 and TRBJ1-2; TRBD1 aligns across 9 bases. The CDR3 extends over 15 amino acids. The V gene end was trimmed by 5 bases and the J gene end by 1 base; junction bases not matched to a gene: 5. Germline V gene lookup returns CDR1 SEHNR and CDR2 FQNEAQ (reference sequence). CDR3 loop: CASSMTGGVNYGYTF. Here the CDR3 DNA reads TGTGCCAGCAGCATGACAGGGGGGGTTAACTATGGCTACACCTTC.

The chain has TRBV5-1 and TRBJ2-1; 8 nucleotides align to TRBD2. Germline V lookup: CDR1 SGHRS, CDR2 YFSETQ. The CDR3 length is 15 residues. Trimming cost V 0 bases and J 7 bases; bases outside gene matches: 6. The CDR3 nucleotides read TGCGCCAGCAGCTTGGAACTAGCGGTGAGGAATGAGCAGTTCTTC. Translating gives CASSLELAVRNEQFF.

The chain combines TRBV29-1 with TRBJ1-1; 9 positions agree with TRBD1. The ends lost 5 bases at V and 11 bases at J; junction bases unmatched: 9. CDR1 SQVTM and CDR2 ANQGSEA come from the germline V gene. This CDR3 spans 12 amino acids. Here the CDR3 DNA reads TGCAGCGTTTGTGACAGGGGGAGGGCCGCTTTCTTT. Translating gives CSVCDRGRAAFF.

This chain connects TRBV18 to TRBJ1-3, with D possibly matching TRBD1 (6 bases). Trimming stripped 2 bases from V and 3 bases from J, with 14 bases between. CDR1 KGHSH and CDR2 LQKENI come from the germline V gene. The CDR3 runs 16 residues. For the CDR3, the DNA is TGTGCCAGCTCACCAAGGCGGGGGGGCGGTGGAAACACCATATATTTT. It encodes CASSPRRGGGGNTIYF.

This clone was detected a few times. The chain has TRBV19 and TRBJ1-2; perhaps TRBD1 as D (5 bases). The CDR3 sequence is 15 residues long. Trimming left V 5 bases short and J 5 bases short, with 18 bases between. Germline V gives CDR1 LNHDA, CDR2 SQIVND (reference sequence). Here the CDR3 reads CASSPEQGWSYGYTF. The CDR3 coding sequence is TGTGCCAGTAGTCCAGAGCAGGGATGGAGTTATGGCTACACCTTC.